This T cell receptor (beta chain) stems from a study of T cells in Graves' hyperthyroidism and ophthalmopathy. General study points: The model foresaw ophthalmopathy a median 6.5 months prior to onset.

CDR3 length: 13 residues. V shed 4 bases and J shed 4 bases, with 10 bases lying between them. The germline gives CDR1 MNHEY, CDR2 SMNVEV (reference sequence). It was RNA transcripts that yielded the amplified TCR beta CDR3 regions. HTBI primers drove first-round RT-PCR of the TCR CDR3. Each CDR3 protein is one row after TCRdb ran MiXCR on the multiplex PCR reads. The sample yields approximately 610,000 distinct CDR3 sequences, roughly 14% seen once. This clonotype was found many times. The antigen is not known. This clonotype originated in a woman in her thirties or forties with Graves' ophthalmopathy. Source material: blood. V and J are TRBV27 and TRBJ2-5; D ambiguous. CDR3 protein: CASSSVPGETQYF. CDR3 DNA: TGTGCCAGCAGTTCCGTACCCGGAGAGACCCAGTACTTC.